Below are 7 T cell receptor beta chains sequenced from a single sample in a study of T cells in Graves' hyperthyroidism and ophthalmopathy. There were TCR beta CDR3 regions amplified from RNA transcripts. The HTBI primer set was used in a first-round RT-PCR of the TCR CDR3. TCRdb re-called the multiplex PCR reads with MiXCR, one entry per CDR3 protein. This table has about 95,000 distinct CDR3 sequences, roughly 40% appearing once. Sequencing was carried out using peripheral blood or thyroid tissue (not recorded which). The source of these receptors is a woman under 40 with Graves' hyperthyroidism.

The count of this clonotype is one. V and J are TRBV9 and TRBJ1-5; 7 bases map to TRBD1. Germline values: CDR1 SGDLS, CDR2 YYNGEE. The CDR3 loop spans 15 amino acids. Trimming cost V 9 bases and J 4 bases; bases outside gene matches: 13. As DNA, the CDR3 is TGTGCCATCAGTGTCGGGAGGGGGCGGAATCAGCCCCAGCATTTT. Amino acids: CAISVGRGRNQPQHF.

The genes are TRBV5-5 and TRBJ2-3; a possible D gene is TRBD2 (6 bases). Germline lookup yields CDR1 SGHKS and CDR2 YYEKEE (reference sequence). The CDR3 runs 17 residues. Trimming shortened V by 4 bases and J by 6 bases, and 24 bases separated the two germline ends. The CDR3 DNA reads TGTGCCAGCAGCCAAGCCGTGACTAGTTCTGAGCGGGATACGCAGTATTTT. Translating gives CASSQAVTSSERDTQYF.

The V and J genes are TRBV5-1 and TRBJ2-7; D assignment may be TRBD1 or TRBD2 (5 bases each). The germline gives CDR1 SGHRS, CDR2 YFSETQ. Between the trimmed V and J ends, which lost 5 bases and 4 bases, there was a span of 16 bases. The CDR3 spans 14 residues. The CDR3 sequence: CASSLEWGSYEQYF. CDR3 DNA sequence: TGCGCCAGCAGTCTGGAATGGGGGAGTTACGAGCAGTACTTC.

The genes are TRBV7-9 and TRBJ2-7, with 15 bases that match TRBD2. CDR1 and CDR2 (germline): SEHNR, FQNEAQ (reference sequence). Unmatched junction bases numbered 4, after V lost 3 bases and J lost 4 bases. The CDR3 spans 16 residues. CDR3 loop: CASSLPGLAGGYEQYF. CDR3 bases: TGTGCCAGCAGCTTGCCGGGACTAGCGGGAGGATACGAGCAGTACTTC.

By its share, this clonotype is large (0.1 to 1%). The V call is TRBV10-3, the J call TRBJ1-6, with D perhaps TRBD1 (5 bases). The CDR3 loop spans 15 amino acids. From germline, CDR1 is ENHRY and CDR2 SYGVKD. The V gene lost 3 bases and the J gene lost 0 bases, with 6 bases spanning the gap. DNA of the CDR3: TGTGCCATCAGTGACGACAGCTCCTATAATTCACCCCTCCACTTT. It is translated as CAISDDSSYNSPLHF.

The sample holds one count of this clonotype. The rearrangement links TRBV20-1 to TRBJ2-1; 8 positions match TRBD2. J was trimmed by 8 bases and V by 4 bases; bases with no gene match: 10. The CDR3 sequence is 14 residues long. Germline CDR1 DFQATT, CDR2 SNEGSKA (reference sequence). This chain's CDR3 is CSAIPLGRGDEQFF. Written as DNA, the CDR3 is TGCAGTGCTATTCCCCTCGGGAGGGGGGATGAGCAGTTCTTC.

There are many counts of this clonotype. This chain uses TRBV9 with TRBJ1-5; possibly TRBD1 for D (5 bases). V was cut by 0 bases and J by 0 bases, with 7 bases left in between. Per the germline V gene, CDR1 is SGDLS and CDR2 is YYNGEE. The CDR3 loop spans 15 amino acids. The CDR3 loop is CASSVGGDSNQPQHF. CDR3 nucleotides: TGTGCCAGCAGCGTAGGGGGGGATAGCAATCAGCCCCAGCATTTT.